What follows are 14 T cell receptor beta chains derived from one specimen sequenced in a study of cytotoxic CD8 clonotypes in ibrutinib-treated CLL. Using immunoSEQ multiplex PCR, the repertoire was profiled, and TCRdb retains in-frame clones only, with some absent. This sample carries 150,000 to 200,000 clones, about two thirds of them seen once, and the ten largest clones take 13%. The material was PBMCs, obtained after 24 months of ibrutinib treatment. Receptors were obtained from a human donor with chronic lymphocytic leukemia.

The rearrangement links TRBV7-3 to TRBJ2-2, with D possibly TRBD1 on 5 matching bases. The CDR3 covers 15 residues. Germline CDR1 reads SGHTA; CDR2 reads FQGTGA. The V gene lost 5 bases and the J gene lost 1 base, with 11 bases spanning the gap. The CDR3 loop is CASSQRGQNTGELFF. The CDR3 DNA reads TGTGCCAGCAGCCAACGTGGACAGAACACCGGGGAGCTGTTTTTT. The whole variable domain, filled in from reference TRBV7-3 and TRBJ2-2, reads GAGVSQTPSNKVTEKGKYVELRCDPISGHTALYWYRQSLGQGPEFLIYFQGTGAADDSGLPNDRFFAVRPEGSVSTLKIQRTERGDSAVYLCASSQRGQNTGELFFGEGSRLTVL.

This clone has a handful of counts. The chain couples TRBV19 to TRBJ1-2; maybe TRBD1 (6 bases). The CDR3 sequence is 18 residues long. Germline V CDR1 and CDR2: LNHDA, SQIVND (reference sequence). V was shortened by 3 bases and J by 3 bases, with 23 bases between the two germline ends. Written as DNA, the CDR3 is TGTGCCAGTAGTATGTTCTGGGACACGGATAAGATGGACTATGGCTACACCTTC. This sequence encodes CASSMFWDTDKMDYGYTF.

This clone was seen only once. The rearrangement joins TRBV4-3 to TRBJ2-3; TRBD2 might be the D (6 bases). The CDR3 covers 15 residues. CDR1 and CDR2 from the germline V gene are LGHNA and YSLEER. V lost 1 base and J lost 5, with 13 bases in between. Here the CDR3 DNA reads TGCGCCAGCAGCCAAGGAGGGACTGGGTTAGATACGCAGTATTTT. Protein product: CASSQGGTGLDTQYF.

The genes are TRBV12-5 and TRBJ1-2, with a tentative D call TRBD1 (6 bases). The CDR3 length is 13 residues. Trimming left V 1 base short and J 7 bases short, with 10 bases between. Germline CDR1 reads LGHNT; CDR2 reads FRNRAP. The DNA for the CDR3 is TGTGCTAGTGGTTTGGACAGGGCGCCTGGCTACACCTTC. Translated: CASGLDRAPGYTF.

The chain uses TRBV9 and TRBJ2-2, with D perhaps TRBD2 (6 bases). From germline, CDR1 is SGDLS and CDR2 YYNGEE. V shed 2 bases and J shed 7 bases, with 18 bases lying between them. CDR3 length equals 16 residues. CDR3 nucleotide sequence: TGTGCCAGCAGCGTCAAACCGGGACTTAGTGGCGGGGAGCTGTTTTTT. Translated: CASSVKPGLSGGELFF.

The chain has TRBV5-1 and TRBJ2-7; D not certain. CDR1 SGHRS and CDR2 YFSETQ come from the germline V gene. This CDR3 has 13 amino acids. Trimming removed 0 bases at V and 3 bases at J, with 7 bases between. Here the CDR3 reads CASSLVGIYEQYF. The CDR3 bases are TGCGCCAGCAGCTTGGTGGGGATCTACGAGCAGTACTTC.

The rearrangement joins TRBV4-3 to TRBJ2-7; 9 bases are shared with TRBD1. Per the germline V gene, CDR1 is LGHNA and CDR2 is YSLEER. This CDR3 comprises 16 residues. Trimming removed 3 bases from V and 4 bases from J; junction bases left unmatched: 10. Here the CDR3 reads CASSHGAGTGFYEQYF. For the CDR3, the DNA is TGCGCCAGCAGCCATGGTGCCGGGACAGGGTTTTACGAGCAGTACTTC.

The chain employs TRBV14 and TRBJ2-1; the match to TRBD2 covers 9 bases. Unmatched junction bases numbered 2, after V lost 3 bases and J lost 2 bases. The CDR3 has 15 residues. Germline CDR1 is SGHDN and CDR2 is FVKESK. The CDR3 DNA reads as TGTGCCAGCAGCCAGATAGCGGGAGCCTACAATGAGCAGTTCTTC. Translating it yields CASSQIAGAYNEQFF.

The V and J genes are TRBV5-1 and TRBJ1-4, with 9 bases fitting TRBD1. The CDR3 has 15 residues. J gave up 8 bases and V 3 bases, and 8 bases lay outside the gene matches. Per germline, CDR1 SGHRS and CDR2 YFSETQ. CDR3 DNA sequence: TGCGCCAGCAGCTCAGGGACAGGGAGAAGGGAAAAACTGTTTTTT. As protein: CASSSGTGRREKLFF.

The table lists this clone with a count of one. This sequence joins TRBV7-2 and TRBJ2-3; 10 bases line up with TRBD1. V shed 3 bases and J 4 bases; nucleotides not matched to a gene: 4. This CDR3 has 15 amino acids. Germline assignment: CDR1 SGHTA and CDR2 FQGNSA. CDR3 loop: CASSFKTGGPDTQYF. The CDR3 DNA reads as TGTGCCAGCAGCTTCAAGACAGGGGGCCCAGATACGCAGTATTTT.

As to this clone: The junction differs from germline at one of its ends, possibly a read error. The V and J genes are TRBV2 and TRBJ2-6, with TRBD1 as a possible D gene (6 bases). The CDR3 is 14 residues long. Germline CDR1 and CDR2: SNHLY and FYNNEI. The chain's CDR3 is CASSDRSGANVLTF. CDR3 sequence (DNA): TGTGCCAGCAGCGACAGGTCTGGGGCCAATGTCCTGACTTTC.

The V gene is TRBV4-2, the J gene TRBJ2-4; D remains ambiguous. V gave up 1 base and J gave up 6 bases, with 13 bases separating them. From germline, CDR1 is LGHNA and CDR2 YNFKEQ. The CDR3 runs 15 residues. CDR3 sequence reads: CASSQVLGTGNIQYF. Written as DNA, the CDR3 is TGTGCCAGCAGCCAAGTGTTGGGTACTGGAAACATTCAGTACTTC.

The chain employs TRBV5-6 and TRBJ2-2, with TRBD2 matching over 9 bases. CDR1 SGHDT and CDR2 YYEEEE come from the germline V gene. The CDR3 has 16 amino acids. After removal of 1 base from V and 4 bases from J, the junction contained 5 bases not matched to a gene. CDR3 sequence (DNA): TGTGCCAGCAGCTTGTTTCGGACTAGCGCCACCGGGGAGCTGTTTTTT. Amino acid sequence: CASSLFRTSATGELFF. Supplemented by reference TRBV5-6 and TRBJ2-2, the full variable domain reads DAGVTQSPTHLIKTRGQQVTLRCSPKSGHDTVSWYQQALGQGPQFIFQYYEEEERQRGNFPDRFSGHQFPNYSSELNVNALLLGDSALYLCASSLFRTSATGELFFGEGSRLTVL.

This clone appeared a single time. The rearrangement uses TRBV29-1 and TRBJ2-1; 14 bases align to TRBD2. The CDR3 totals 16 residues. The V gene's germline CDR1 is SQVTM and CDR2 ANQGSEA. With 5 bases clipped from V and 7 bases from J, the junction kept 10 bases outside the gene matches. CDR3 loop: CSVLKGLAGGLNEQFF. CDR3 bases: TGCAGCGTTCTCAAAGGACTAGCGGGAGGATTGAATGAGCAGTTCTTC.